The TCR beta chain under discussion was sequenced for a study of cytomegalovirus exposure and HLA in healthy donors. The CDR3 sequence is 14 residues long. Germline V gives CDR1 SNHLY, CDR2 FYNNEI. V was shortened by 5 bases and J by 2 bases, with 10 bases between the two germline ends. The PCR made use of 60 Vbeta and 13 Jbeta primers. Using immunoSEQ multiplex PCR, the repertoire was profiled, and TCRdb retains in-frame clones only, with some absent. The sample records approximately 110,000 clones, around 73% being singletons. Whole-study findings and limits: Analysis performed later showed TCR beta chains linked to HLA being more clonally expanded than equally common others.

Concerning this clone: Its antigen is not known.

The sequencing sample was made of PBMCs. The sequence came from a man aged 30 to 45 in good health and CMV-seronegative. This sequence joins TRBV2 and TRBJ1-3; D gene ambiguous. DNA for the CDR3: TGTGCCAGCAGTACTGCTATCCCTGGAAACACCATATATTTT. Amino acid sequence: CASSTAIPGNTIYF.